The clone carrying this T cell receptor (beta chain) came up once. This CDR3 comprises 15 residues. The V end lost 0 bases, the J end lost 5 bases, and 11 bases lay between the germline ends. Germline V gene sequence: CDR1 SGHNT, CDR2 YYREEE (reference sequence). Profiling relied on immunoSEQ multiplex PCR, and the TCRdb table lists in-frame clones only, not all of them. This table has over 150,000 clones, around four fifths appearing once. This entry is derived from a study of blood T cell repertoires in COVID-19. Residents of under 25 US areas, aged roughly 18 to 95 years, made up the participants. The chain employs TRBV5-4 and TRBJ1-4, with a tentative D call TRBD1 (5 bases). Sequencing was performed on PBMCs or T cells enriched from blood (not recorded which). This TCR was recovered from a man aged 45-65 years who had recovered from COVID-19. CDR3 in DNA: TGTGCCAGCAGCTTGGGTGGGGCCCTGAATGAAAAACTGTTTTTT. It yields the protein CASSLGGALNEKLFF.